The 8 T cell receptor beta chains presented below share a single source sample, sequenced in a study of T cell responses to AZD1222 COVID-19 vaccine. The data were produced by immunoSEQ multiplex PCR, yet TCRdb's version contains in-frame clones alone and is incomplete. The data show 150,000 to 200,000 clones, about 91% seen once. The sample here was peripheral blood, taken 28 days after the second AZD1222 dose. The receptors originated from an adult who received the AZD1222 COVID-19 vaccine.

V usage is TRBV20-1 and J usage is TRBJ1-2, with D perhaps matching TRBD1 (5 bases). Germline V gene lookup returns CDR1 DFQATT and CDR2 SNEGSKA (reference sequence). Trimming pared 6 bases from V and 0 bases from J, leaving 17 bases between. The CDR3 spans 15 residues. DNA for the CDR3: TGCAGTGCCAGTTTCGGGGGGTCGTCTAACTATGGCTACACCTTC. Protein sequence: CSASFGGSSNYGYTF.

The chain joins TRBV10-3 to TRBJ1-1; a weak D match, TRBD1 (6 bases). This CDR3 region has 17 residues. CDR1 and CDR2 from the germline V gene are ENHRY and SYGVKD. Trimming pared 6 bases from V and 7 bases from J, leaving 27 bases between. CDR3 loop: CAISHGTSVGKPFEAFF. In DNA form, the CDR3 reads TGTGCCATCAGCCACGGGACATCGGTGGGGAAACCCTTTGAAGCTTTCTTT.

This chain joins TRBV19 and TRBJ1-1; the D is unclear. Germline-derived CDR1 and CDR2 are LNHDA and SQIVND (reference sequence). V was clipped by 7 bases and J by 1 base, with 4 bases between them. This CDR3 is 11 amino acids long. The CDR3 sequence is CASIQNTEAFF. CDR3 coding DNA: TGTGCCAGTATTCAGAACACTGAAGCTTTCTTT. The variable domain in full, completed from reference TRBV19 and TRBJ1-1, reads DGGITQSPKYLFRKEGQNVTLSCEQNLNHDAMYWYRQDPGQGLRLIYYSQIVNDFQKGDIAEGYSVSREKKESFPLTVTSAQKNPTAFYLCASIQNTEAFFGQGTRLTVV.

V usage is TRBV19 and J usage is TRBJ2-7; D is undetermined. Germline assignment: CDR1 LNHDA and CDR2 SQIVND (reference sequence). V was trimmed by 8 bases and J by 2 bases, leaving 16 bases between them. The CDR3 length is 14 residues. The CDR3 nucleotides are TGTGCCAGTGACCAGGACCACAGAACCTACGAGCAGTACTTC. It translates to CASDQDHRTYEQYF.

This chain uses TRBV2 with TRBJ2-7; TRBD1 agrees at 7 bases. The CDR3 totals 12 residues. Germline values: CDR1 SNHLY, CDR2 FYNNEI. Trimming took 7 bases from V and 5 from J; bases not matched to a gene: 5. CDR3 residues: CASTRQGNEQYF. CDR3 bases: TGTGCCAGCACAAGACAGGGAAACGAGCAGTACTTC.

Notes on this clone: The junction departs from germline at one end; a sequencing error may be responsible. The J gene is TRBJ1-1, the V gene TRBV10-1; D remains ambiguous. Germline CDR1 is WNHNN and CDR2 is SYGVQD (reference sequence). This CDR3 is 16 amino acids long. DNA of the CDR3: TGCGCCAGCGGTGAAGGGAATTGGGAATTAAACACTGAAGCTTTCTTT. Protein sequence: CASGEGNWELNTEAFF.

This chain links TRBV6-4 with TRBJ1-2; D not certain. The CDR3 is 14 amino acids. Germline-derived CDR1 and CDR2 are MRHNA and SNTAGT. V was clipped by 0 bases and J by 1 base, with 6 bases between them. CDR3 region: CASSDSRVNYGYTF. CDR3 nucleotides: TGTGCCAGCAGTGACTCAAGAGTTAACTATGGCTACACCTTC.

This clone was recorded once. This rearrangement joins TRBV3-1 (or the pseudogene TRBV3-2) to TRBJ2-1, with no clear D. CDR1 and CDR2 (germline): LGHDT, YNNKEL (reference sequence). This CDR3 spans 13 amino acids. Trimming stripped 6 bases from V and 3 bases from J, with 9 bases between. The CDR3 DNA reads TGTGCCAGCAGTTACGTTGGCTACAATGAGCAGTTCTTC. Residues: CASSYVGYNEQFF.